The entry below describes one T cell receptor beta chain. The table came from immunoSEQ multiplex PCR; TCRdb's copy has only in-frame clones and leaves some out. The sample has about 990,000 clones, approximately 80% seen once. This sample was included in a study of shared clonotypes between healthy human individuals. CDR3 length: 16 residues. Germline CDR1 reads MGHRA; CDR2 reads YSYEKL. Trimming pared 6 bases from V and 5 bases from J, leaving 23 bases between. The TCR originated in a man aged 18 to 29 in good health. Some clones in this sample may be carry-over from other donors' samples. The J gene is TRBJ2-7, the V gene TRBV4-1; D gene uncertain. Sequencing was performed on memory CD4+ T cells from PBMCs. The sample's subset: CD45RA-negative fraction. The DNA of the CDR3 is TGCGCCAGCAGTCGTACTCCCCACCCCGTCTCGGACGAGCAGTACTTC. The encoded protein is CASSRTPHPVSDEQYF.